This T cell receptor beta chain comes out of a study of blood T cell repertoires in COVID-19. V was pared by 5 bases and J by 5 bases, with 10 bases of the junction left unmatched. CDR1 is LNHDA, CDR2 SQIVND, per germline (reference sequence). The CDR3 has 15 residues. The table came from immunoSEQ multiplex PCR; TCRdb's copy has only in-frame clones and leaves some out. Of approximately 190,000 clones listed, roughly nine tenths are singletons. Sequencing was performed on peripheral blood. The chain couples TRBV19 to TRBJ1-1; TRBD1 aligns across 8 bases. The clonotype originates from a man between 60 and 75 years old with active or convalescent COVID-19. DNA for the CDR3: TGTGCCAGTAGTCCATTGCCAGGGGGCAGAACTGAAGCTTTCTTT. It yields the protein CASSPLPGGRTEAFF.